A single sample gave rise to the 32 T cell receptor beta chains below, sequenced in a study of blood T cell repertoires in COVID-19. TCRdb's copy holds only in-frame clones and misses some; the assay was immunoSEQ multiplex PCR. The repertoire holds about 210,000 clones, with around 84% as singletons. Sequenced sample: peripheral blood. The receptor source for this set is a woman aged 80 or older with COVID-19, enrolled during active disease.

V usage is TRBV29-1 and J usage is TRBJ1-1, with a possible D match to TRBD1 (5 bases). The V end was cut by 5 bases, the J end by 2 bases, with 12 bases between. The germline V gene encodes CDR1 SQVTM and CDR2 ANQGSEA. The CDR3 extends over 13 amino acids. This CDR3 is CSVRRGSNTEAFF. In DNA form, the CDR3 reads TGCAGCGTTAGGAGGGGTTCCAACACTGAAGCTTTCTTT.

The chain combines TRBV7-9 with TRBJ1-1; 11 bases align to TRBD1. Trimming took 4 bases from V and 4 from J; bases not matched to a gene: 8. CDR3 length: 16 amino acids. In germline, CDR1 is SEHNR, CDR2 FQNEAQ (reference sequence). Here the CDR3 reads CASSWWTGGAGTEAFF. The CDR3 DNA reads as TGTGCCAGCAGCTGGTGGACAGGGGGCGCGGGCACTGAAGCTTTCTTT.

The chain couples TRBV5-4 to TRBJ2-7, with D perhaps TRBD1 (6 bases). This CDR3 contains 13 residues. V was clipped by 4 bases and J by 5 bases, with 13 bases between them. The germline gives CDR1 SGHNT, CDR2 YYREEE (reference sequence). CDR3 sequence reads: CASSVGQRDEQYV. In nucleotides, the CDR3 is TGTGCCAGCAGCGTCGGACAGAGAGACGAGCAGTACGTC.

The sample holds one count of this clone. The chain couples TRBV2 to TRBJ1-1; TRBD1 matches 7 bases. The CDR3 has 15 amino acids. The germline CDR1 and CDR2 sequences are SNHLY and FYNNEI. Trimming cost V 4 bases and J 6 bases; bases outside gene matches: 11. Written as DNA, the CDR3 is TGTGCCAGCAGTGCGACGAACAGGGGCGGTTCTGAAGCTTTCTTT. As protein: CASSATNRGGSEAFF.

The rearrangement links TRBV12-3 or TRBV12-4 to TRBJ2-5; D unresolved. Trimming cost V 10 bases and J 0 bases, with 9 bases left between them. This CDR3 spans 12 amino acids. CDR3 sequence: CATASYQETQYF. DNA for the CDR3: TGTGCCACCGCAAGCTACCAAGAGACCCAGTACTTC.

The chain is built from TRBV5-5 and TRBJ2-5; perhaps TRBD1 as D (5 bases). V was pared by 4 bases and J by 1 base, with 11 bases between. There are 14 residues in the CDR3. Germline CDR1 and CDR2: SGHKS and YYEKEE (reference sequence). The CDR3 protein is CASSPQTAQETQYF. The CDR3, as DNA: TGTGCCAGCAGCCCCCAGACAGCCCAAGAGACCCAGTACTTC.

This clone was seen once. The chain couples TRBV5-1 to TRBJ1-3; TRBD1 agrees at 7 bases. The CDR3 sequence is 14 residues long. The germline CDR1 and CDR2 sequences are SGHRS and YFSETQ. The J segment lost 2 bases and the V segment lost 4 bases, leaving 3 bases of the junction unmatched. CDR3 DNA: TGCGCCAGCAGCGAAGGGACAGCTGGAAACACCATATATTTT. It codes for CASSEGTAGNTIYF. The entire variable domain, with the rest obtained from reference TRBV5-1 and TRBJ1-3, is as follows: KAGVTQTPRYLIKTRGQQVTLSCSPISGHRSVSWYQQTPGQGLQFLFEYFSETQRNKGNFPGRFSGRQFSNSRSEMNVSTLELGDSALYLCASSEGTAGNTIYFGEGSWLTVV.

This rearrangement joins TRBV5-4 to TRBJ1-1, with 7 bases aligning to TRBD1. The junction had 4 bases not matched to a gene; V was cut back by 4 bases and J by 1 base. Looked up from germline, CDR1 is SGHNT and CDR2 is YYREEE (reference sequence). The CDR3 contains 14 residues. CDR3 DNA: TGTGCCAGCAGCGCGGGACAGCCGAACACTGAAGCTTTCTTT. Protein: CASSAGQPNTEAFF. Using reference TRBV5-4 and TRBJ1-1 for the parts outside the CDR3, the full variable domain is ETGVTQSPTHLIKTRGQQVTLRCSSQSGHNTVSWYQQALGQGPQFIFQYYREEENGRGNFPPRFSGLQFPNYSSELNVNALELDDSALYLCASSAGQPNTEAFFGQGTRLTVV.

The chain is built from TRBV7-2 and TRBJ1-2, with 9 bases fitting TRBD1. The V gene end was trimmed by 1 base and the J gene end by 7 bases; junction bases not matched to a gene: 7. CDR3 length: 15 amino acids. Germline values: CDR1 SGHTA, CDR2 FQGNSA. As DNA, the CDR3 is TGTGCCAGCAGCTTAGGCCAACAGGGGGCTGGTGGCTACACCTTC. This sequence encodes CASSLGQQGAGGYTF.

The chain combines TRBV28 with TRBJ1-2, with D possibly being TRBD1 (5 bases). In germline, CDR1 is MDHEN, CDR2 SYDVKM. The V end lost 2 bases, the J end lost 4 bases, and 8 bases lay between the germline ends. The CDR3 covers 13 residues. CDR3 in DNA: TGTGCCAGCAGTTTAAGGACAACCTATGGCTACACCTTC. Protein product: CASSLRTTYGYTF.

This clone was picked up one time. The gene calls are TRBV7-9 and TRBJ2-7; the match to TRBD2 covers 9 bases. The CDR3 is made up of 13 amino acids. Germline-derived CDR1 and CDR2 are SEHNR and FQNEAQ (reference sequence). Trimming cost V 11 bases and J 3 bases; bases outside gene matches: 8. In DNA form, the CDR3 reads TGTGCCCTCTCGCGGGGGGGATACTACGAGCAGTACTTC. This encodes CALSRGGYYEQYF. The full variable domain, completed using reference TRBV7-9 and TRBJ2-7, is DTGVSQNPRHKITKRGQNVTFRCDPISEHNRLYWYRQTLGQGPEFLTYFQNEAQLEKSRLLSDRFSAERPKGSFSTLEIQRTEQGDSAMYLCALSRGGYYEQYFGPGTRLTVT.

This chain connects TRBV3-1 (or the pseudogene TRBV3-2) to TRBJ1-5; 7 positions match TRBD1. This CDR3 spans 15 amino acids. The ends lost 5 bases at V and 3 bases at J; junction bases unmatched: 7. CDR1 is LGHDT and CDR2 is YNNKEL in the germline V gene (reference sequence). Written as DNA, the CDR3 is TGTGCCAGCAGCTCGACAGGGAGAGTCAATCAGCCCCAGCATTTT. This codes for CASSSTGRVNQPQHF.

This sequence joins TRBV18 and TRBJ2-3, with D possibly being TRBD2 (6 bases). This CDR3 has 14 amino acids. V was pared by 4 bases and J by 4 bases, with 12 bases between. Germline values: CDR1 KGHSH, CDR2 LQKENI. The CDR3 DNA reads TGTGCCAGCTCACTTCAGACTAGTGCAGATACGCAGTATTTT. Its protein product is CASSLQTSADTQYF.

This chain joins TRBV19 and TRBJ1-5; possibly TRBD1 for D (6 bases). Germline V gene sequence: CDR1 LNHDA, CDR2 SQIVND (reference sequence). The CDR3 is 14 residues long. V lost 4 bases and J lost 3, with 10 bases in between. CDR3 residues: CASSTDRYNQPQHF. DNA for the CDR3: TGTGCCAGTAGTACCGACAGGTACAATCAGCCCCAGCATTTT.

The DNA for the CDR3 is TGCAGCGTTGATTACCAAGGGGGCAGGGAGACCCAGTACTTC. It yields the protein CSVDYQGGRETQYF. The V and J genes are TRBV29-1 and TRBJ2-5; 7 bases fit TRBD1. Germline assignment: CDR1 SQVTM and CDR2 ANQGSEA. The CDR3 is made up of 14 amino acids. Unmatched junction bases numbered 9, after V lost 3 bases and J lost 5 bases.

The chain couples TRBV18 to TRBJ2-3; D may be TRBD2 (5 bases). The V and J ends lost 4 bases and 4 bases respectively, with 12 bases between them. The CDR3 totals 14 residues. Germline V gene data show CDR1 as KGHSH and CDR2 as LQKENI. DNA of the CDR3: TGTGCCAGCTCACTCGGACTCGGCGCAGATACGCAGTATTTT. Residues: CASSLGLGADTQYF.

The chain links TRBV28 to TRBJ2-6, with 11 nucleotides matching TRBD1. V gave up 4 bases and J gave up 2 bases; unmatched junction bases: 4. Germline V gene data show CDR1 as MDHEN and CDR2 as SYDVKM. The CDR3 consists of 17 residues. The CDR3 sequence: CASSSGQGAAGANVLTF. The CDR3 nucleotides read TGTGCCAGCAGTTCTGGACAGGGGGCGGCTGGGGCCAACGTCCTGACTTTC. Using reference TRBV28 and TRBJ2-6 for the parts outside the CDR3, the full variable domain is DVKVTQSSRYLVKRTGEKVFLECVQDMDHENMFWYRQDPGLGLRLIYFSYDVKMKEKGDIPEGYSVSREKKERFSLILESASTNQTSMYLCASSSGQGAAGANVLTFGAGSRLTVL.

The rearrangement uses TRBV24-1 and TRBJ2-4; 7 positions agree with TRBD1. Germline V lookup: CDR1 KGHDR, CDR2 SFDVKD. After removal of 3 bases from V and 2 bases from J, the junction contained 6 bases not matched to a gene. The length of the CDR3 is 16 residues. The CDR3 DNA reads as TGTGCCACCAGTGATACAGGGGTGGGAACCAAAAACATTCAGTACTTC. Residues: CATSDTGVGTKNIQYF.

CDR3 residues: CASSQGYSTYGYTF. The CDR3 nucleotides read TGCGCCAGCAGCCAAGGGTACAGTACTTATGGCTACACCTTC. The V gene is TRBV4-3, the J gene TRBJ1-2; D unclear. The CDR3 is made up of 14 amino acids. Germline assignment: CDR1 LGHNA and CDR2 YSLEER. Trimming removed 1 base at V and 5 bases at J, with 11 bases between.

This clone came up a few times. This sequence joins TRBV5-1 and TRBJ1-1; D not resolved. CDR1 and CDR2 from the germline V gene are SGHRS and YFSETQ. Trimming removed 0 bases from V and 3 bases from J, with 6 bases in between. The CDR3 has 13 amino acids. The DNA of the CDR3 is TGCGCCAGCAGCTTGGTTGCGGACACTGAAGCTTTCTTT. Translating gives CASSLVADTEAFF. The full variable domain, rest sourced from reference TRBV5-1 and TRBJ1-1, is KAGVTQTPRYLIKTRGQQVTLSCSPISGHRSVSWYQQTPGQGLQFLFEYFSETQRNKGNFPGRFSGRQFSNSRSEMNVSTLELGDSALYLCASSLVADTEAFFGQGTRLTVV.

This clone was detected many times. The CDR3 is CASSQDTGTAYNSPLHF. CDR3 DNA: TGCGCCAGCAGCCAAGATACGGGGACAGCTTATAATTCACCCCTCCACTTT. The rearrangement uses TRBV4-1 and TRBJ1-6; 7 bases match TRBD1. Trimming cost V 0 bases and J 4 bases; bases outside gene matches: 6. This CDR3 has 17 residues. The germline CDR1 and CDR2 sequences are MGHRA and YSYEKL.

The chain joins TRBV6-5 to TRBJ1-4, with a weak D call TRBD1 (6 bases). Germline V CDR1 and CDR2: MNHEY, SVGAGI. Trimming left V 6 bases short and J 1 base short, with 9 bases between. The CDR3 consists of 14 residues. For the CDR3, the DNA is TGTGCCAGCAGGCTCAGGGGAACTAATGAAAAACTGTTTTTT. Its translation: CASRLRGTNEKLFF.

This rearrangement joins TRBV9 to TRBJ1-2, with TRBD1 matching 7 bases. This CDR3 has 15 amino acids. Losses at the gene ends were 3 bases for V and 7 bases for J; bases not matched to a gene: 12. CDR1 and CDR2 from the germline V gene are SGDLS and YYNGEE. CDR3 region: CASSAVLTGISGYTF. For the CDR3, the DNA is TGTGCCAGCAGCGCAGTTTTGACAGGGATAAGTGGCTACACCTTC. Variable domain in full (rest from reference TRBV9 and TRBJ1-2): DSGVTQTPKHLITATGQRVTLRCSPRSGDLSVYWYQQSLDQGLQFLIQYYNGEERAKGNILERFSAQQFPDLHSELNLSSLELGDSALYFCASSAVLTGISGYTFGSGTRLTVV.

Regarding this clone: This CDR3 is also generated by other DNA sequences in the sample. This sequence joins TRBV18 and TRBJ1-1; D may be TRBD1 (5 bases). The CDR3 totals 13 residues. The germline V gene encodes CDR1 KGHSH and CDR2 LQKENI. V lost 6 bases and J lost 0, with 8 bases in between. The CDR3 protein is CASSPGLNTEAFF. The CDR3 region has the DNA TGTGCCAGCTCTCCAGGGCTGAACACTGAAGCTTTCTTT. The full variable domain, with the rest looked up from reference TRBV18 and TRBJ1-1, is NAGVMQNPRHLVRRRGQEARLRCSPMKGHSHVYWYRQLPEEGLKFMVYLQKENIIDESGMPKERFSAEFPKEGPSILRIQQVVRGDSAAYFCASSPGLNTEAFFGQGTRLTVV.

The genes are TRBV29-1 and TRBJ1-1; 9 bases match TRBD1. The CDR3 has 14 amino acids. The germline CDR1 and CDR2 sequences are SQVTM and ANQGSEA. V lost 5 bases to trimming and J lost 3 bases; unmatched junction nucleotides: 7. The CDR3 sequence: CSVLSTGGYTEAFF. CDR3 nucleotides: TGCAGCGTTTTGTCTACAGGGGGCTACACTGAAGCTTTCTTT. Full variable domain (missing parts from reference TRBV29-1 and TRBJ1-1): SAVISQKPSRDICQRGTSLTIQCQVDSQVTMMFWYRQQPGQSLTLIATANQGSEATYESGFVIDKFPISRPNLTFSTLTVSNMSPEDSSIYLCSVLSTGGYTEAFFGQGTRLTVV.

This chain joins TRBV20-1 and TRBJ1-2; 11 nucleotides align to TRBD1. The CDR3 length is 11 residues. The V gene end was trimmed by 4 bases and the J gene end by 11 bases; junction bases not matched to a gene: 3. In germline, CDR1 is DFQATT, CDR2 SNEGSKA (reference sequence). The CDR3 DNA sequence: TGCAGTGCTACGGGACAGGGGGTGTACACCTTC. Translating gives CSATGQGVYTF.

The V and J genes are TRBV6-5 and TRBJ1-5, with TRBD1 identical over 9 bases. The CDR3 extends over 15 amino acids. The germline CDR1 and CDR2 sequences are MNHEY and SVGAGI. J lost 5 bases, V lost 0 bases, and 2 bases had no gene match. CDR3 in DNA: TGTGCCAGCAGTTACTCATGGGACAGGGATCAGCCCCAGCATTTT. Translating gives CASSYSWDRDQPQHF.

The chain recombines TRBV7-9 with TRBJ1-4; tentative D call: TRBD1 (6 bases). This CDR3 spans 14 amino acids. V lost 3 bases to trimming and J lost 5 bases, with 10 bases between them. Germline V gene lookup returns CDR1 SEHNR and CDR2 FQNEAQ (reference sequence). The CDR3 reads CASSFGQGNEKLFF. CDR3 DNA: TGTGCCAGCAGCTTTGGCCAGGGGAATGAAAAACTGTTTTTT.

This clone was observed a single time. The V call is TRBV6-6, the J call TRBJ1-5; 7 bases are shared with TRBD1. The CDR3 has 13 amino acids. V trimming: 5 bases; J trimming: 4 bases; junction bases outside the gene matches: 2. Germline values: CDR1 MNHNY, CDR2 SVGAGI (reference sequence). Here the CDR3 DNA reads TGTGCCAGCAGTGACAGGGTTAATCAGCCCCAGCATTTT. It codes for CASSDRVNQPQHF.

This chain uses TRBV5-1 with TRBJ1-1; D perhaps matches TRBD1 (6 bases). The CDR3 loop spans 17 amino acids. Per germline, CDR1 SGHRS and CDR2 YFSETQ. Between the trimmed V and J ends, which lost 4 bases and 5 bases, there was a span of 24 bases. The CDR3: CASSPDRSQGRETEAFF. In DNA, the CDR3 is TGCGCCAGCAGCCCCGACCGCTCCCAGGGGCGTGAGACTGAAGCTTTCTTT.

V and J are TRBV7-2 and TRBJ2-1; 10 nucleotides align to TRBD1. The ends lost 3 bases at V and 4 bases at J; junction bases unmatched: 3. The CDR3 length is 15 residues. Germline values: CDR1 SGHTA, CDR2 FQGNSA. The CDR3, as DNA: TGTGCCAGCAGCTTGGACAGGGGGATGTACAATGAGCAGTTCTTC. Its protein product is CASSLDRGMYNEQFF.

The V call is TRBV6-5, the J call TRBJ2-2; tentatively, D is TRBD1 (5 bases). The CDR3 has 14 residues. Germline V gene sequence: CDR1 MNHEY, CDR2 SVGAGI. Trimming left V 10 bases short and J 1 base short, with 13 bases between. CDR3 region: CATSAGLNTGELFF. DNA for the CDR3: TGTGCCACCTCGGCAGGGTTGAACACCGGGGAGCTGTTTTTT.